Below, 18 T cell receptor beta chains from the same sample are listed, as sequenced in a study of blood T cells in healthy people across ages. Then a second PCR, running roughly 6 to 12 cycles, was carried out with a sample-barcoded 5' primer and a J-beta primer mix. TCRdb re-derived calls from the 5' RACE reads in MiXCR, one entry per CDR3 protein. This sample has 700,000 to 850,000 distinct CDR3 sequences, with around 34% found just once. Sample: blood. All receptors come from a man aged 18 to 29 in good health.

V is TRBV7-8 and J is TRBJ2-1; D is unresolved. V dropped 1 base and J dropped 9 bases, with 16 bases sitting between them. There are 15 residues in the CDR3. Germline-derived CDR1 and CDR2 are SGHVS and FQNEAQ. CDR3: CASSLVVALWAEQFF. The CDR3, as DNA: TGTGCCAGCAGCTTAGTGGTGGCCCTGTGGGCTGAGCAGTTCTTC.

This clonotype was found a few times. In nucleotides, the CDR3 is TGTGCCAGCAGCATACGACAGGGCAATGGCTACACCTTC. Translating gives CASSIRQGNGYTF. The V gene is TRBV6-5, the J gene TRBJ1-2; TRBD1 matches at 7 bases. V was pared by 6 bases and J by 6 bases, with 7 bases of the junction left unmatched. Germline CDR1 reads MNHEY; CDR2 reads SVGAGI. The CDR3 is 13 amino acids.

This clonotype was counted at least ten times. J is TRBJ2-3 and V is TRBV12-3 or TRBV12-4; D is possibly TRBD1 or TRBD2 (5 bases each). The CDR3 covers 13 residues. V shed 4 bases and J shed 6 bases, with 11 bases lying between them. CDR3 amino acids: CASSSGPPDTQYF. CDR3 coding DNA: TGTGCCAGCAGTTCGGGACCCCCCGATACGCAGTATTTT.

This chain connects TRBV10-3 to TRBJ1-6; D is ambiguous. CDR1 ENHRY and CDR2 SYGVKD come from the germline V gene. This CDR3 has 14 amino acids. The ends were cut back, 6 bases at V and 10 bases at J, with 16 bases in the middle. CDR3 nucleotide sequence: TGTGCCATCAGGGGGAATGCGGAGATATCACCCCTCCACTTT. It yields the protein CAIRGNAEISPLHF.

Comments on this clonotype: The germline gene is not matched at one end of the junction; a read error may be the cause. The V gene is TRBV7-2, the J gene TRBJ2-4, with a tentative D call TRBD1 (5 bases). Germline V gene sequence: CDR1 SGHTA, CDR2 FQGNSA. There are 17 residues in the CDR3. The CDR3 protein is CASSSLPLETAKSIQYF. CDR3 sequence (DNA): TGTGCCAGCAGCTCTCTCCCCCTGGAGACAGCCAAAAGCATTCAGTACTTC.

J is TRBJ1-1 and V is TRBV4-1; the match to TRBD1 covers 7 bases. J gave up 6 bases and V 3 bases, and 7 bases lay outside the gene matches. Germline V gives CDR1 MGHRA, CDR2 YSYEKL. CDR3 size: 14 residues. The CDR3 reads CASSHRQGKSEAFF. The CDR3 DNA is TGCGCCAGCAGCCACCGACAGGGTAAGTCTGAAGCTTTCTTT.

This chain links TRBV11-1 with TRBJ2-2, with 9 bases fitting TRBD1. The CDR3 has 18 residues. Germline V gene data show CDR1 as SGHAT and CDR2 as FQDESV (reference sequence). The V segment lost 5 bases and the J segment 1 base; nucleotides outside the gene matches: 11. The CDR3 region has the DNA TGTGCCAGCAGCACTCATGTAGGGACAGGGTTGAACACCGGGGAGCTGTTTTTT. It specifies CASSTHVGTGLNTGELFF.

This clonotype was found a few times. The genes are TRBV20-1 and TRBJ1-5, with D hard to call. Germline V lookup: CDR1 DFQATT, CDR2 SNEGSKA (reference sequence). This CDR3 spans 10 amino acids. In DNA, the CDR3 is TGCAGGCCCCGTGGTCAGCCCCAGCATTTT. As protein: CRPRGQPQHF.

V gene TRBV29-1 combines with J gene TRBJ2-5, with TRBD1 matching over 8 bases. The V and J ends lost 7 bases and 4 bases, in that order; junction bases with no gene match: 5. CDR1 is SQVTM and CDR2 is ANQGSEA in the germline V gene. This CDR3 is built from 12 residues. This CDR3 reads CSAETGVETQYF. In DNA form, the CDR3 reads TGCAGCGCTGAGACAGGGGTAGAGACCCAGTACTTC. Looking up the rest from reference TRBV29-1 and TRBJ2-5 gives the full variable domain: SAVISQKPSRDICQRGTSLTIQCQVDSQVTMMFWYRQQPGQSLTLIATANQGSEATYESGFVIDKFPISRPNLTFSTLTVSNMSPEDSSIYLCSAETGVETQYFGPGTRLLVL.

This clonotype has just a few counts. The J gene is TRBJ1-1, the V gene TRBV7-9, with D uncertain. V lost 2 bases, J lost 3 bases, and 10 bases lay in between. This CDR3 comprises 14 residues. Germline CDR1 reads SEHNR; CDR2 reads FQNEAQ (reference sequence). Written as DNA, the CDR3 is TGTGCCAGCAGCTTATCCCTGGGGTACACTGAAGCTTTCTTT. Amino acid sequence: CASSLSLGYTEAFF.

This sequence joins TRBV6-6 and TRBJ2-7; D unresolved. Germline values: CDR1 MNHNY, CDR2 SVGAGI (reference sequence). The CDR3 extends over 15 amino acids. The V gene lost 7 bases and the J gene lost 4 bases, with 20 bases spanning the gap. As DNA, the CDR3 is TGTGCCAGCACCCCCCAAAGAGAGGTGGTTTACGAGCAGTACTTC. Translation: CASTPQREVVYEQYF.

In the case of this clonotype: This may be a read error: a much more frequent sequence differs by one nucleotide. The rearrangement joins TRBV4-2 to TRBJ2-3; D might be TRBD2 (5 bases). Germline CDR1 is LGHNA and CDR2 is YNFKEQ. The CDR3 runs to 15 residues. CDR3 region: CVSSQDGSFTDTQYF. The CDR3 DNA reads TGTGTCAGCAGCCAAGATGGGAGCTTCACAGATACGCAGTATTTT.

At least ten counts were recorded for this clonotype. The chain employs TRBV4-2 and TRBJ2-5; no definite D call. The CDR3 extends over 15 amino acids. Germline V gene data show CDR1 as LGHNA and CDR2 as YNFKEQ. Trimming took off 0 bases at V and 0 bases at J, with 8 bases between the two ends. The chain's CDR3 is CASSQDRWDQETQYF. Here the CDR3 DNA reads TGTGCCAGCAGCCAAGATCGATGGGACCAAGAGACCCAGTACTTC.

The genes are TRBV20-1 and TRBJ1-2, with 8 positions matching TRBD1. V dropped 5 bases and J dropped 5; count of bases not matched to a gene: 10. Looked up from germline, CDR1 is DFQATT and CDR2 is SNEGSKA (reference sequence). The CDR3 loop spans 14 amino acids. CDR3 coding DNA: TGCAGTGCTCACCCCCGGACAGGGTCATATGGCTACACCTTC. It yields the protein CSAHPRTGSYGYTF.

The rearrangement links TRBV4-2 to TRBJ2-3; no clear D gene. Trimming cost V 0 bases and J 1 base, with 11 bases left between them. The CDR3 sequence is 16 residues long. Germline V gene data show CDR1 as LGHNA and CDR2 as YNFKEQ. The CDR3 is CASSQDWKVRTDTQYF. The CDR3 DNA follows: TGTGCCAGCAGCCAAGATTGGAAAGTGCGCACAGATACGCAGTATTTT.

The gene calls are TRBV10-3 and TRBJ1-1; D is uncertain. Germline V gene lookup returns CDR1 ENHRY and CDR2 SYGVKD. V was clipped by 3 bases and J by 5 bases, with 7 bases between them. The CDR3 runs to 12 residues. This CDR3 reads CAISEPGTEAFF. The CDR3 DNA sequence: TGTGCCATCAGTGAACCGGGTACTGAAGCTTTCTTT.

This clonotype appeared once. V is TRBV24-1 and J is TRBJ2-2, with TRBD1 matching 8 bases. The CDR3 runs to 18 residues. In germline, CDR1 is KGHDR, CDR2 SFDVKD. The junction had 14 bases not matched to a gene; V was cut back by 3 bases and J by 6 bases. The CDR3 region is CATSDPVPAAGGSGELFF. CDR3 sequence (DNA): TGTGCCACCAGTGATCCCGTCCCGGCGGCAGGGGGCTCCGGGGAGCTGTTTTTT.

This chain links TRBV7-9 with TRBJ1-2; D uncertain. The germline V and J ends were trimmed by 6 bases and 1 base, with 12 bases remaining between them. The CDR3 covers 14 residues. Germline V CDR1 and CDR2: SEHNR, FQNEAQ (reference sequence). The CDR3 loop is CASRAGVDNYGYTF. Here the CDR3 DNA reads TGTGCCAGCAGAGCGGGCGTCGATAACTATGGCTACACCTTC.